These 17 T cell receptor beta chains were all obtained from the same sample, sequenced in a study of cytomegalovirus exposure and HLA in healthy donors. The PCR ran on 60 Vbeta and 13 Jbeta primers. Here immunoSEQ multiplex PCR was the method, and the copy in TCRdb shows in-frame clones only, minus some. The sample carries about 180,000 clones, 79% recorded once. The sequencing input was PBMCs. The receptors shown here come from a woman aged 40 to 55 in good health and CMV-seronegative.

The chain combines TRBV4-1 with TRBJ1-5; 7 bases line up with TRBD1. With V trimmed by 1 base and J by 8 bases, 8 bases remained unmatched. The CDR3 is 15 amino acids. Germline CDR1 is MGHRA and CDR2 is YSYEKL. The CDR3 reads CASSQANRGIEPQHF. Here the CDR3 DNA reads TGCGCCAGCAGCCAAGCTAACAGGGGAATCGAGCCCCAGCATTTT.

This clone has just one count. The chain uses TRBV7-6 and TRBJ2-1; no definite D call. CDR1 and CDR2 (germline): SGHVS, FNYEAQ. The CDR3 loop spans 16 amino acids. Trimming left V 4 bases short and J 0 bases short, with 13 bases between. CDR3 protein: CASSSTSLFSYNEQFF. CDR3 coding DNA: TGTGCCAGCAGCTCCACCAGTCTGTTCTCCTACAATGAGCAGTTCTTC.

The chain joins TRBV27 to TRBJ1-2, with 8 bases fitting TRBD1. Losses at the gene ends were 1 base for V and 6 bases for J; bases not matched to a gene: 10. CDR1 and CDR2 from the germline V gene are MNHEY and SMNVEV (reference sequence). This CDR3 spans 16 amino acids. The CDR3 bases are TGTGCCAGCAGTTTATTCGATACAGGGGGAAGGGATGGCTACACCTTC. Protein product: CASSLFDTGGRDGYTF.

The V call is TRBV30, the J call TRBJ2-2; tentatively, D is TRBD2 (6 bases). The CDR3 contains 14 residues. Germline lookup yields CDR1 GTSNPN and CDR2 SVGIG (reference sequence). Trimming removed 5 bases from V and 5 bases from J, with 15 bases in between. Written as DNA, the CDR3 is TGTGCCTGGGACGCGTTGGGAGGTACCGGGGAGCTGTTTTTT. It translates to CAWDALGGTGELFF.

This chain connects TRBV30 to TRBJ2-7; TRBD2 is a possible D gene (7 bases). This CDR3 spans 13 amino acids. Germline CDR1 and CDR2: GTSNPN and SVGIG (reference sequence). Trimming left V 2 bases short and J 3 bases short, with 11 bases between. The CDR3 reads CAWSKGGGYEQYF. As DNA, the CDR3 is TGTGCCTGGAGTAAGGGGGGGGGCTACGAGCAGTACTTC.

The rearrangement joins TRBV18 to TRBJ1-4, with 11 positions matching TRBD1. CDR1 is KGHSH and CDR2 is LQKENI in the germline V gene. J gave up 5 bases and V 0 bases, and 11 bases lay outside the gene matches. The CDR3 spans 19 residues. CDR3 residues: CASSPPRTGGLSLNEKLFF. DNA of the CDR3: TGTGCCAGCTCACCACCGAGGACAGGGGGCCTATCCCTCAATGAAAAACTGTTTTTT.

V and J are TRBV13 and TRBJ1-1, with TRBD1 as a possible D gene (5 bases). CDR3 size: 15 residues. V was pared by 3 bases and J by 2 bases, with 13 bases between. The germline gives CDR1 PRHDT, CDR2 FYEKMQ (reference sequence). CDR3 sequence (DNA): TGTGCCAGCAGCTTGACGTGGGGCAACAACACTGAAGCTTTCTTT. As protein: CASSLTWGNNTEAFF. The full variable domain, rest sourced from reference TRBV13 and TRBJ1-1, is AAGVIQSPRHLIKEKRETATLKCYPIPRHDTVYWYQQGPGQDPQFLISFYEKMQSDKGSIPDRFSAQQFSDYHSELNMSSLELGDSALYFCASSLTWGNNTEAFFGQGTRLTVV.

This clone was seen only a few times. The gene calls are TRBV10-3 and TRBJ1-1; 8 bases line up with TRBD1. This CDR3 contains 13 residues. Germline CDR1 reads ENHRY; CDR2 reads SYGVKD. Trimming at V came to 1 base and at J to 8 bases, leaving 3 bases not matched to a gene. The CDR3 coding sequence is TGTGCCATCAGTGAGTTGGGGGACAGGGAAGCTTTCTTT. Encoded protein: CAISELGDREAFF.

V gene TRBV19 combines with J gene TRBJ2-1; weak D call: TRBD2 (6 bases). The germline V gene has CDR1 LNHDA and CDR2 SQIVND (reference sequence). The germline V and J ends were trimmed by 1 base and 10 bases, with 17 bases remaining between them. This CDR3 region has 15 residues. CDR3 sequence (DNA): TGTGCCAGTAGTATAGGACTAGGGAGAGGGGTAGAGCAGTTCTTC. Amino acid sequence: CASSIGLGRGVEQFF.

CDR3 bases: TGCGCCAGCAGCTTGACCTCCCTAAACACTGAAGCTTTCTTT. This encodes CASSLTSLNTEAFF. The V call is TRBV5-1, the J call TRBJ1-1, with no clear D. This CDR3 contains 14 residues. In germline, CDR1 is SGHRS, CDR2 YFSETQ. The V and J ends lost 1 base and 2 bases respectively, with 9 bases between them. The complete variable domain, with remaining parts taken from reference TRBV5-1 and TRBJ1-1, reads KAGVTQTPRYLIKTRGQQVTLSCSPISGHRSVSWYQQTPGQGLQFLFEYFSETQRNKGNFPGRFSGRQFSNSRSEMNVSTLELGDSALYLCASSLTSLNTEAFFGQGTRLTVV.

The chain's CDR3 is CASSQDGIAEAFF. CDR3 bases: TGCGCCAGCAGCCAAGATGGAATAGCAGAAGCTTTCTTT. The genes are TRBV4-1 and TRBJ1-1; the D is unclear. With 0 bases removed from V and 8 bases from J, the gap between germline ends came to 10 bases. CDR1 is MGHRA and CDR2 is YSYEKL in the germline V gene. The CDR3 has 13 amino acids.

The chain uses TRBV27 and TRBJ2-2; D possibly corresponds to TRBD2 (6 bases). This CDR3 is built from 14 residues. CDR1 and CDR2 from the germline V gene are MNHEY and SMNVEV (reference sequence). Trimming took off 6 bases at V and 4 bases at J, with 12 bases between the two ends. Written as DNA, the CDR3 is TGTGCCAGCAGGACGATGGGAGGCACCGGGGAGCTGTTTTTT. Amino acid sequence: CASRTMGGTGELFF.

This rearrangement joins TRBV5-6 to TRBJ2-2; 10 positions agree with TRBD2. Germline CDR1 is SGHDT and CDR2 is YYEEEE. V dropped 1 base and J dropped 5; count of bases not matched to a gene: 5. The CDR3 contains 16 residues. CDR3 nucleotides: TGTGCCAGCAGCTTGAGCGGGGGGGCCTGGACCGGGGAGCTGTTTTTT. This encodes CASSLSGGAWTGELFF.

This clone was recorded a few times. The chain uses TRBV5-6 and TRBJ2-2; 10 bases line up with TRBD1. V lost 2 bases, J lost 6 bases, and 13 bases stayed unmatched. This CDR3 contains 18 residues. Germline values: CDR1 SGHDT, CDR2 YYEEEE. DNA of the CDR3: TGTGCCAGCAGCTTCAGTCGACAGGGGGCGTTTGCCGCCGGGGAGCTGTTTTTT. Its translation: CASSFSRQGAFAAGELFF. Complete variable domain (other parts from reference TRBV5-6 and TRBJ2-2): DAGVTQSPTHLIKTRGQQVTLRCSPKSGHDTVSWYQQALGQGPQFIFQYYEEEERQRGNFPDRFSGHQFPNYSSELNVNALLLGDSALYLCASSFSRQGAFAAGELFFGEGSRLTVL.

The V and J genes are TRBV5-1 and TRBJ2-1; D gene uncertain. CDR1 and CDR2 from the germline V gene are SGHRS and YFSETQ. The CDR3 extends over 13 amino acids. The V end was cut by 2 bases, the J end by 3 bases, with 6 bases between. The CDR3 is CASSFQDYNEQFF. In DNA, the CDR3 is TGCGCCAGCAGCTTTCAGGACTACAATGAGCAGTTCTTC.

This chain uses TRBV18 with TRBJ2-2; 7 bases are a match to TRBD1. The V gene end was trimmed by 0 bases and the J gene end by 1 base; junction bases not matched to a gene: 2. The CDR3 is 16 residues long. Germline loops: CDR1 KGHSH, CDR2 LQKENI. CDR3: CASSPPGQRNTGELFF. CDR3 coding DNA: TGTGCCAGCTCACCACCGGGACAGAGGAACACCGGGGAGCTGTTTTTT.

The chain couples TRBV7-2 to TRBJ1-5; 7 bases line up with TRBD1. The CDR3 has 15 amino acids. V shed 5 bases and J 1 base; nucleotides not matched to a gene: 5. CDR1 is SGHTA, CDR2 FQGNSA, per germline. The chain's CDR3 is CASSLRQGSNQPQHF. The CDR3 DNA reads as TGTGCCAGCAGCCTTAGACAGGGAAGCAATCAGCCCCAGCATTTT.